These T cell receptor beta chains were read from a single sample in a study of Tregs in tolerant kidney transplant recipients. Libraries were prepared by immunoSEQ multiplex PCR; TCRdb keeps only in-frame clonotypes and omits some of them. The profile shows about 94,000 clones, more than 85% of them singletons. Material: CD4+ T cells from blood, obtained before the transplant. The receptors stem from a human donor who received a combined kidney and bone marrow transplant. Each CDR3 is given with its conserved first and last residue. Some rows mark clone size as missing; the rest say once, few, many or name a class of expanded clone.

TRBJ2-2,NA,TRBV27,CASSFTGVWGRELFF
TRBJ2-5,NA,TRBV5-1,CASSLVPKTSGGQETQYF
TRBJ2-3,NA,TRBV6-1,CASRRQGLTDTQYF
TRBJ2-7,once,TRBV7-8,CASSLDPGWSYEQYF
TRBJ2-4,NA,TRBV11-3,CASSLEEREGNIQYF
TRBJ1-5,NA,TRBV5-6,CASSLAQTSGNQPQHF
TRBJ1-1,NA,TRBV5-1,CASRVRLETEAFF
TRBJ2-1,once,TRBV18,CASSPRGQADYNEQFF
TRBJ2-1,NA,TRBV7-7,CASSLGLAEPNEQFF
TRBJ2-7,NA,TRBV7-2,CASSLASGRPHEQYF
TRBJ2-1,NA,TRBV5-4,CASSFVAASGNNEQFF
TRBJ2-3,NA,TRBV7-2,CASSIHRLGGTDTQYF
TRBJ2-3,once,TRBV11-3,CASSLRLAGGLVDTQYF
TRBJ1-6,NA,TRBV21-1,CASSQPRDRDHCADSPLHF
TRBJ2-3,NA,TRBV6-6,CASSYSTGRGDTQYF
TRBJ1-6,NA,TRBV4-2,CASSLTPGGDPYSPLHF
TRBJ1-2,NA,TRBV7-2,CASSLGDRDRGYTF
TRBJ2-5,NA,TRBV5-6,CASSPRTGVMETQYF
TRBJ2-7,NA,TRBV5-1,CASSSGQGGLYEQYF
TRBJ2-7,NA,TRBV4-2,CASSLGLAGGSYEQYF
TRBJ1-1,NA,TRBV7-3,CAGSLDRWNTEAFF
NA,NA,TRBV19,CASSIARSSYEQYF
TRBJ2-2,NA,TRBV2,CASRTATGGTGELFF
TRBJ1-3,NA,TRBV7-9,CASSLSPKSSGNTIYF
TRBJ2-7,few,TRBV10-3,CAISEYRDSYEQYF
TRBJ1-2,NA,TRBV5-4,CASSLGAGNYYGYTF
TRBJ2-7,NA,TRBV19,CASSRNGATFYEQYF
TRBJ2-7,NA,TRBV5-1,CASSLTAEAYEQYF
TRBJ2-7,NA,TRBV5-6,CASSRTGGDEQYF
TRBJ1-1,NA,TRBV13,CASSSGRPNTEAFF
TRBJ1-2,NA,TRBV30,CAWSVGAVYGYTF
TRBJ1-1,NA,TRBV5-1,CASSFNPGQGAGGTEAFF
TRBJ1-6,NA,TRBV2,CASRTGQINSPLHF
TRBJ2-7,NA,TRBV19,CASSHPGTRYEQYF
TRBJ1-3,NA,TRBV9,CASSVDPGAGNTIYF
TRBJ1-5,NA,TRBV4-1,CASSQGDRVNQPQHF
TRBJ2-7,NA,TRBV18,CASSGTPNSGEQYF
TRBJ1-6,NA,TRBV6-6,CASSYEDYNSPLHF
TRBJ2-5,NA,TRBV29-1,CSVERRGGETQYF
TRBJ1-4,NA,TRBV5-1,CASTTGLNEKLFF